This T cell receptor (beta chain) was obtained from a study of blood T cells in healthy people across ages. This clonotype was detected once. The authors ran a second PCR of about 7 to 11 cycles using a sample-barcoded 5' primer and a J-beta primer mix. TCRdb independently ran MiXCR on the 5' RACE reads; one entry per CDR3 protein. The sample holds about 970,000 distinct CDR3 sequences, about 53% seen once. CDR3 size: 15 residues. Germline lookup yields CDR1 SGHRS and CDR2 YFSETQ. The V end lost 2 bases, the J end lost 5 bases, and 14 bases lay between the germline ends. The sequence was obtained from a woman aged 55-69 years in good health. The rearrangement links TRBV5-1 to TRBJ2-1; tentative D call: TRBD1 (6 bases). Material: blood. Here the CDR3 reads CASSLTGSLDNEQFF. The DNA of the CDR3 is TGCGCCAGCAGCTTAACAGGGAGTTTGGACAATGAGCAGTTCTTC.